This T cell receptor (beta chain) was sequenced for a study of PD-1 blockade in classical Hodgkin lymphoma. Study at large: Patients got intravenous nivolumab 3 mg/kg every 2 weeks.

About this clone itself: As yet, its antigen is unknown.

Clones were read by immunoSEQ multiplex PCR, and TCRdb kept only the in-frame ones, dropping some. Seen here are 30,000 to 40,000 clones, about nine tenths observed once, and the top ten hold over 0.2%. Notes on the study in general: Only CD4+ TCR diversity, not CD8+, had risen significantly by C4D1.

With no exception, relapse followed autologous stem cell transplantation in all patients, and brentuximab vedotin exposure varied. Magnetic negative selection was used to purify CD4+ T cells from thawed PBMCs. CDR3 length: 14 amino acids. The germline V and J ends were trimmed by 7 bases and 7 bases, with 19 bases remaining between them. The germline V gene has CDR1 MDHEN and CDR2 SYDVKM. The sample consisted of CD4+ T cells from blood, taken at baseline. This clonotype was sampled from a human donor with classical Hodgkin lymphoma. This sequence joins TRBV28 and TRBJ2-5; a possible D gene is TRBD2 (7 bases). The CDR3 sequence: CASKGGGQRPTQYF. The CDR3 nucleotides are TGTGCCAGCAAGGGAGGGGGACAACGCCCGACCCAGTACTTC.